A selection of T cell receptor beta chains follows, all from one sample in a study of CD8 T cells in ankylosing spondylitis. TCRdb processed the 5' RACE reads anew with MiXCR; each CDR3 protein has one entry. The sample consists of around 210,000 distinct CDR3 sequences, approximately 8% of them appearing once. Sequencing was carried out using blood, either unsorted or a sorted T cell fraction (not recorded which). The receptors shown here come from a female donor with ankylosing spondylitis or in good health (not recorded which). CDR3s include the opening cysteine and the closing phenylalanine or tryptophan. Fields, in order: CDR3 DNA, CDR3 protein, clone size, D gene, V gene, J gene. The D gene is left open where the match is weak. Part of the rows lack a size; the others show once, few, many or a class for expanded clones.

DNA: TGTGCCAGCAGCTTCCTATCTAGCGGGAGAGCGGATACGCAGTATTTT; CDR3: CASSFLSSGRADTQYF; size: many; D: TRBD2; V: TRBV7-2; J: TRBJ2-3
DNA: TGCGCCAGCAGCTTGTCAGCAGCGAACACCGGGGAGCTGTTTTTT; CDR3: CASSLSAANTGELFF; size: many; D: -; V: TRBV5-1; J: TRBJ2-2
DNA: TGCGCCAGCAGCGATAGCGGGACAGCCCCCTACGAGCAGTACTTC; CDR3: CASSDSGTAPYEQYF; size: many; D: -; V: TRBV5-1; J: TRBJ2-7
DNA: TGCAGTGCTAGAAAGCCTAGCGGGAGACTCCAAGAGACCCAGTACTTC; CDR3: CSARKPSGRLQETQYF; size: many; D: TRBD2; V: TRBV20-1; J: TRBJ2-5
DNA: TGCGCCAGCAGCTTCGGACCATCCACAGATACGCAGTATTTT; CDR3: CASSFGPSTDTQYF; size: many; D: -; V: TRBV5-1; J: TRBJ2-3
DNA: TGCGCCAGCAGCTGGGACCCGACAGCGCGGGGCACTGAAGCTTTCTTT; CDR3: CASSWDPTARGTEAFF; size: -; D: -; V: TRBV5-1; J: TRBJ1-1
DNA: TGTGCCAGCAGCCGTACAGGACAGCAGTTCTTC; CDR3: CASSRTGQQFF; size: -; D: -; V: TRBV11-3; J: TRBJ2-1
DNA: TGTGCCAGCAGCGTAGATACGCAGTATTTT; CDR3: CASSVDTQYF; size: few; D: -; V: TRBV7-9; J: TRBJ2-3
DNA: TGCAGTGCTGAGCCCTCCCTTTCGGCACTGGGCAATGCAAAACTGTTTTTT; CDR3: CSAEPSLSALGNAKLFF; size: -; D: -; V: TRBV20-1; J: TRBJ1-4
DNA: TGTGCCAGCAGCGGCAGGGGTAGGGGCACTGAAGCTTTCTTT; CDR3: CASSGRGRGTEAFF; size: many; D: -; V: TRBV7-9; J: TRBJ1-1